The 19 T cell receptor beta chains below all came from one sample that was sequenced in a study of T cells in Graves' hyperthyroidism and ophthalmopathy. Using RNA transcripts as the source, TCR beta CDR3 regions were amplified. The study used the HTBI primer set for a first-round RT-PCR of the TCR CDR3. TCRdb reprocessed the multiplex PCR reads via MiXCR and lists one record per CDR3 protein. This sample has hundreds of thousands of distinct CDR3 sequences, with roughly 15% found just once. Sequencing was done on a sample of blood. All receptors come from a woman in her 40s with Graves' ophthalmopathy.

This chain joins TRBV6-1 and TRBJ2-5; 7 bases are a match to TRBD1. With 1 base clipped from V and 2 bases from J, the junction kept 7 bases outside the gene matches. Germline V gene lookup returns CDR1 MNHNS and CDR2 SASEGT. CDR3 length: 16 amino acids. The DNA of the CDR3 is TGTGCCAGCAGTGAAGGGCAGGGGGAGCCACAAGAGACCCAGTACTTC. Encoded protein: CASSEGQGEPQETQYF.

This clonotype was recorded many times. The chain combines TRBV7-6 with TRBJ1-3; tentative D call: TRBD1 (6 bases). V gave up 1 base and J gave up 4 bases, with 11 bases separating them. Germline V gene sequence: CDR1 SGHVS, CDR2 FNYEAQ. The CDR3 loop spans 15 amino acids. This chain's CDR3 is CASSLVPGTGNTIYF. CDR3 in DNA: TGTGCCAGCAGCTTAGTTCCCGGGACAGGAAACACCATATATTTT.

This clonotype was recorded at least ten times. V usage is TRBV29-1 and J usage is TRBJ1-1; 7 bases fit TRBD1. Germline V gene data show CDR1 as SQVTM and CDR2 as ANQGSEA. The CDR3 is made up of 11 amino acids. The V gene end was trimmed by 4 bases and the J gene end by 6 bases; junction bases not matched to a gene: 2. The CDR3 DNA reads as TGCAGCGTTGGCAGGGGGGCTGAAGCTTTCTTT. Translation: CSVGRGAEAFF.

The CDR3 region is CASSLEGSGEQYF. DNA of the CDR3: TGCGCCAGCAGCTTGGAGGGTTCCGGCGAGCAGTACTTC. This sequence joins TRBV5-1 and TRBJ2-7, with D hard to call. Germline lookup yields CDR1 SGHRS and CDR2 YFSETQ. The CDR3 consists of 13 residues. V lost 0 bases and J lost 6, with 10 bases in between.

J is TRBJ2-4 and V is TRBV11-1, with D possibly TRBD1 on 6 matching bases. Germline V gene lookup returns CDR1 SGHAT and CDR2 FQDESV (reference sequence). The CDR3 sequence is 12 residues long. Trimming pared 5 bases from V and 9 bases from J, leaving 11 bases between. The CDR3 DNA sequence: TGTGCCAGCAGCAAGGGGGTTGGCATTCAGTACTTC. Translating it yields CASSKGVGIQYF.

V is TRBV20-1 and J is TRBJ2-5; 9 bases align to TRBD2. The CDR3 spans 14 residues. Germline V CDR1 and CDR2: DFQATT, SNEGSKA (reference sequence). V was pared by 3 bases and J by 9 bases, with 11 bases of the junction left unmatched. In nucleotides, the CDR3 is TGCAGTGCTAGTCGCCTAGCGGGAACCGGGGCCCAGTACTTC. Translated, it gives CSASRLAGTGAQYF.

This clonotype occurred many times. The chain joins TRBV12-3 or TRBV12-4 to TRBJ1-6; a possible D gene is TRBD1 (5 bases). This CDR3 has 16 amino acids. V was clipped by 5 bases and J by 9 bases, with 20 bases between them. As DNA, the CDR3 is TGTGCCAGCAGTGGGGGGAGTATCTACGTAGGTTCACCCCTCCACTTT. Translated: CASSGGSIYVGSPLHF.

The chain employs TRBV29-1 and TRBJ1-1; no firm D call. Between the trimmed V and J ends, which lost 3 bases and 1 base, there was a span of 6 bases. The CDR3 has 12 amino acids. Germline CDR1 is SQVTM and CDR2 is ANQGSEA. CDR3 nucleotide sequence: TGCAGCGTTGATGGAGAGAACACTGAAGCTTTCTTT. Protein product: CSVDGENTEAFF.

This clonotype was counted many times. This rearrangement joins TRBV29-1 to TRBJ2-7, with TRBD1 as a possible D gene (5 bases). Per the germline V gene, CDR1 is SQVTM and CDR2 is ANQGSEA. The V end lost 0 bases, the J end lost 2 bases, and 11 bases lay between the germline ends. This CDR3 is built from 14 residues. CDR3 amino acids: CSVEDGAETYEQYF. CDR3 bases: TGCAGCGTTGAAGATGGGGCGGAGACCTACGAGCAGTACTTC.

This clonotype has more than one count but fewer than ten. V and J are TRBV28 and TRBJ1-5; perhaps TRBD1 as D (5 bases). CDR1 is MDHEN and CDR2 is SYDVKM in the germline V gene. The CDR3 is made up of 15 amino acids. Trimming stripped 3 bases from V and 1 base from J, with 10 bases between. The CDR3 loop reads CASSLGLPSNQPQHF. In DNA, the CDR3 is TGTGCCAGCAGTTTGGGACTTCCGAGCAATCAGCCCCAGCATTTT.

This clonotype has at least ten counts. Mismatch with germline at one junction end may stem from a read error. The chain joins TRBV28 to TRBJ2-7, with 12 bases identical to TRBD2. Germline V CDR1 and CDR2: MDHEN, SYDVKM. This CDR3 has 18 amino acids. The CDR3 sequence: CASSSPGLAGLRGYEQCF. DNA for the CDR3: TGTGCCAGCAGTTCACCGGGACTAGCGGGCCTTCGGGGCTACGAGCAGTGCTTC. The full variable domain, in which reference TRBV28 and TRBJ2-7 provide the parts outside the CDR3, is DVKVTQSSRYLVKRTGEKVFLECVQDMDHENMFWYRQDPGLGLRLIYFSYDVKMKEKGDIPEGYSVSREKKERFSLILESASTNQTSMYLCASSSPGLAGLRGYEQCFGPGTRLTVT.

This clonotype occurred many times. V and J are TRBV28 and TRBJ2-5; 12 nucleotides line up with TRBD2. V shed 10 bases and J 3 bases; nucleotides not matched to a gene: 6. CDR3 length equals 14 residues. The germline gives CDR1 MDHEN, CDR2 SYDVKM. The CDR3 bases are TGTGCCACCTCGACTAGCGGGAGAAAAGAGACCCAGTACTTC. This codes for CATSTSGRKETQYF.

This clonotype was counted many times. V and J are TRBV28 and TRBJ2-7; D unresolved. Germline V gene lookup returns CDR1 MDHEN and CDR2 SYDVKM. This CDR3 comprises 15 residues. V lost 5 bases to trimming and J lost 2 bases, with 16 bases between them. The DNA of the CDR3 is TGTGCCAGCAGTACACGCGCCGGCAATCCCTACGAGCAGTACTTC. This sequence encodes CASSTRAGNPYEQYF.

This clonotype came up many times. V is TRBV20-1 and J is TRBJ2-5; D is unresolved. Germline CDR1 reads DFQATT; CDR2 reads SNEGSKA (reference sequence). The V gene lost 3 bases and the J gene lost 1 base, with 9 bases spanning the gap. The CDR3 is made up of 13 amino acids. The CDR3 here is CSASGGIQETQYF. The CDR3 DNA reads as TGCAGTGCTAGTGGCGGTATCCAAGAGACCCAGTACTTC.

This clonotype was observed many times. The gene calls are TRBV6-2 or TRBV6-3 and TRBJ2-3, with TRBD2 identical over 11 bases. Germline CDR1 reads MNHEY; CDR2 reads SVGEGT. The length of the CDR3 is 15 residues. V shed 7 bases and J 4 bases; nucleotides not matched to a gene: 7. In DNA, the CDR3 is TGTGCCAGCAAGCGACGTAGCGGGAGGGCAGATACGCAGTATTTT. This gives the protein CASKRRSGRADTQYF.

This clonotype has ten or more counts. The chain recombines TRBV11-3 with TRBJ2-5; D remains ambiguous. In germline, CDR1 is SGHNT, CDR2 YENEEA. V lost 1 base to trimming and J lost 2 bases, with 8 bases between them. The CDR3 is 14 residues long. This chain's CDR3 is CASSLGKAQETQYF. Written as DNA, the CDR3 is TGTGCCAGCAGCTTAGGAAAAGCTCAAGAGACCCAGTACTTC.

Ten or more counts support this clonotype. J is TRBJ2-5 and V is TRBV7-2, with D perhaps matching TRBD2 (5 bases). Trimming removed 6 bases from V and 5 bases from J, with 13 bases in between. Germline V gene data show CDR1 as SGHTA and CDR2 as FQGNSA. CDR3 length: 13 residues. CDR3 DNA sequence: TGTGCCAGCAGTCGCGGGTATCGGGAGACCCAGTACTTC. It translates to CASSRGYRETQYF.

In its sample, this clonotype was seen many times. CDR3 nucleotides: TGTGCCAGCAGAGCCGGACAGTCCTACGAGCAGTACTTC. Translated: CASRAGQSYEQYF. The rearrangement links TRBV6-5 to TRBJ2-7; perhaps TRBD1 as D (6 bases). The CDR3 covers 13 residues. Germline CDR1 is MNHEY and CDR2 is SVGAGI. With 6 bases removed from V and 1 base from J, the gap between germline ends came to 10 bases.

This clonotype was detected ten times or more. CDR3 protein: CASSIRQGDYGYTF. The CDR3, as DNA: TGTGCCAGTAGTATTAGGCAGGGTGACTATGGCTACACCTTC. V and J are TRBV19 and TRBJ1-2; the D gene is possibly TRBD1 (5 bases). Trimming removed 3 bases from V and 3 bases from J, with 11 bases in between. CDR1 and CDR2 (germline): LNHDA, SQIVND (reference sequence). The CDR3 runs to 14 residues.